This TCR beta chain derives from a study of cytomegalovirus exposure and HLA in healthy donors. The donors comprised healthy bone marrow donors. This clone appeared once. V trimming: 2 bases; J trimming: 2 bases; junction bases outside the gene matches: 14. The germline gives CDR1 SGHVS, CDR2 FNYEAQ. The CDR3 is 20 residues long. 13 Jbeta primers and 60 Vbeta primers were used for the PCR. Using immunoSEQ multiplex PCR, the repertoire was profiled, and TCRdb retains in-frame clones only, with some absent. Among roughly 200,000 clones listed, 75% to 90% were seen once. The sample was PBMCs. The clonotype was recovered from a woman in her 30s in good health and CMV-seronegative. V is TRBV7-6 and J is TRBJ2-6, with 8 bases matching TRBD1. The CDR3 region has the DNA TGTGCCAGCAGCTTATCTGCTGGACAGGGAAGTTTCGCTGGGGCCAACGTCCTGACTTTC. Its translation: CASSLSAGQGSFAGANVLTF.